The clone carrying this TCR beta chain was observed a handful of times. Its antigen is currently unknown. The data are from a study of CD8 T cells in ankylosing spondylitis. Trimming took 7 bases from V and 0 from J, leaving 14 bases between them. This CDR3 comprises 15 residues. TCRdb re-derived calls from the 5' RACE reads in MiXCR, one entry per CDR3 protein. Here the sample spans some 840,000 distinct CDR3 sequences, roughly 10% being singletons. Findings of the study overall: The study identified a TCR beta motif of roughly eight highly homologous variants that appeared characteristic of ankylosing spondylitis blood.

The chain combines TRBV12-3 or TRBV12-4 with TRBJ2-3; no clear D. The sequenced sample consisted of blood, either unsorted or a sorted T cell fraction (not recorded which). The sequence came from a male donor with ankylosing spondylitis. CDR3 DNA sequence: TGTGCCAGCATCCCAAGCCGTACTAGCACAGATACGCAGTATTTT. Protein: CASIPSRTSTDTQYF.